The 6 T cell receptor beta chains given below trace back to one sample, sequenced in a study of T cells in pancreatic ductal adenocarcinoma. Here immunoSEQ multiplex PCR was the method, and the copy in TCRdb shows in-frame clones only, minus some. The table records fewer than 5,000 clones, 79% of them present only once. No neoadjuvant therapy was given to the selected pancreatic ductal adenocarcinoma patients before their surgery. Sequenced: pancreatic tumor tissue. These receptors all come from a human donor with pancreatic ductal adenocarcinoma. The donor label of this sample is uncertain.

Relative to its sample, this clone is large (0.1 to 1%). The chain's CDR3 is CASSQGGDQPQHF. The DNA for the CDR3 is TGCGCCAGCAGCCAGGGGGGGGACCAGCCCCAGCATTTT. The V call is TRBV4-1, the J call TRBJ1-5; tentative D call: TRBD1 (5 bases). V lost 3 bases and J lost 7, with 10 bases in between. The germline V gene has CDR1 MGHRA and CDR2 YSYEKL. There are 13 residues in the CDR3.

CDR3 in DNA: TGTGCCAGCAGTGAAGGAAGGGGCGGCTATGGCTACACCTTC. Encoded protein: CASSEGRGGYGYTF. The genes are TRBV6-5 and TRBJ1-2, with D maybe TRBD1 (5 bases). The CDR3 runs 14 residues. Trimming removed 5 bases at V and 4 bases at J, with 14 bases between. Germline CDR1 is MNHEY and CDR2 is SVGAGI.

This rearrangement joins TRBV19 to TRBJ1-5; TRBD1 might be the D (5 bases). This CDR3 has 16 amino acids. With 2 bases removed from V and 0 bases from J, the gap between germline ends came to 11 bases. CDR1 and CDR2 from the germline V gene are LNHDA and SQIVND (reference sequence). CDR3 sequence (DNA): TGTGCCAGTAGTATAACCGGGACGTATAGCAATCAGCCCCAGCATTTT. Translated, it gives CASSITGTYSNQPQHF.

The chain is built from TRBV7-2 and TRBJ1-2, with 11 bases identical to TRBD1. This CDR3 region has 16 residues. Per the germline V gene, CDR1 is SGHTA and CDR2 is FQGNSA. V was pared by 1 base and J by 3 bases, with 4 bases of the junction left unmatched. CDR3 bases: TGTGCCAGCAGCTTAGTAGCGGGACAGGGGGACTATGGCTACACCTTC. The encoded protein is CASSLVAGQGDYGYTF.

The chain links TRBV28 to TRBJ1-5, with unresolved D. Between the trimmed V and J ends, which lost 2 bases and 4 bases, there was a span of 3 bases. The CDR3 has 12 amino acids. CDR1 is MDHEN, CDR2 SYDVKM, per germline. The CDR3 loop reads CASSLTNQPQHF. CDR3 coding DNA: TGTGCCAGCAGTTTAACAAATCAGCCCCAGCATTTT. The complete variable domain, with remaining parts taken from reference TRBV28 and TRBJ1-5, reads DVKVTQSSRYLVKRTGEKVFLECVQDMDHENMFWYRQDPGLGLRLIYFSYDVKMKEKGDIPEGYSVSREKKERFSLILESASTNQTSMYLCASSLTNQPQHFGDGTRLSIL.

This chain joins TRBV28 and TRBJ1-1; the D is unclear. Germline-derived CDR1 and CDR2 are MDHEN and SYDVKM. The CDR3 loop spans 15 amino acids. V was shortened by 2 bases and J by 4 bases, with 14 bases between the two germline ends. This CDR3 reads CASSLGGRIITEAFF. The CDR3 DNA reads TGTGCCAGCAGTTTAGGTGGGCGCATTATCACTGAAGCTTTCTTT.